The text below deals with one T cell receptor (beta chain). Its specificity is unknown. If patients had autoimmune disease history or systemic immunosuppression, they were excluded. The data are from a study of OX40 agonist ivuxolimab in advanced cancers. On the study more broadly: The treatment was a fully human IgG2 OX40 agonist, ivuxolimab. Eligibility rules accepted prior anti-PD-1, anti-PD-L1 or anti-CTLA-4 therapy, and 35% to 45% had some. Findings of the study overall: Partial responders at 0.1-3.0 mg/kg had among the lowest clonal expansion.

Method: immunoSEQ multiplex PCR; TCRdb's copy keeps in-frame clones and lacks some. Here the sample spans some 66,000 clones, around 85% being singletons. The CDR3 sequence is 16 residues long. Germline lookup yields CDR1 LNHDA and CDR2 SQIVND (reference sequence). Germline trimming cut 5 bases from V and 4 bases from J; bases unmatched to any gene: 13. The clonotype originates from an adult with an advanced solid tumor such as melanoma, head and neck, liver or kidney cancer. Sequencing used CD4+ or CD8+ T cells sorted from blood, obtained in a trial of the OX40 agonist ivuxolimab. The chain links TRBV19 to TRBJ1-2; 7 positions agree with TRBD1. DNA of the CDR3: TGTGCCAGTAGTCTACGACCGGGACAGACTTTCTATGGCTACACCTTC. This translates into CASSLRPGQTFYGYTF. The whole variable domain, filled in from reference TRBV19 and TRBJ1-2, reads DGGITQSPKYLFRKEGQNVTLSCEQNLNHDAMYWYRQDPGQGLRLIYYSQIVNDFQKGDIAEGYSVSREKKESFPLTVTSAQKNPTAFYLCASSLRPGQTFYGYTFGSGTRLTVV.